The clone carrying this T cell receptor beta chain has a handful of counts. Its antigen is undetermined. Sample donors were healthy Caucasian individuals that came from Russia, aged 6 to 90. The J segment lost 5 bases and the V segment lost 2 bases, leaving 17 bases of the junction unmatched. Germline values: CDR1 SGHAT, CDR2 FQNNGV. The CDR3 extends over 19 amino acids. The data stem from a study of blood T cells in healthy people across ages. As for the study in general: Through template switching, about one barcoded beta molecule was captured per two T cells, as measured in model experiments.

Through a sample-barcoded 5' primer and a J-beta primer mix, a second PCR was run for 7 to 11 cycles. TCRdb fed the 5' RACE reads into MiXCR, producing one record per CDR3 protein. The table has 1 million or so distinct CDR3 sequences, 40% to 50% seen once. Overall study findings and caveats: With unsorted PBMCs, a conclusive comparison of naive versus antigen-experienced cells was not possible.

This receptor was obtained from a woman in her sixties in good health. Sequencing used blood. V and J are TRBV11-2 and TRBJ2-7; 11 bases agree with TRBD2. CDR3 residues: CASSLFGTSGSERSHEQYF. The CDR3 bases are TGTGCCAGCAGCTTATTCGGGACTAGCGGCTCAGAAAGGTCCCACGAGCAGTACTTC.